The rows below give T cell receptor beta chains drawn from one sample of a study of T cell repertoires in cytomegalovirus infection. Their recognized antigens are unknown. TCRdb used MiXCR to reprocess the reads, holding one entry per CDR3 protein. The repertoire consists of about 570,000 distinct CDR3 sequences, with roughly 43% occurring once and the leading ten covering around 48%. The input for sequencing was cultured PBMCs, taken from culture after CMV antigen stimulation. The origin of the receptors is a human donor in good health (CMV status not recorded). Some clones in this sample may be carry-over from other donors' samples. Both conserved end residues are part of each CDR3. The D gene is left open where the match is weak. Clone size is shown for a subset of rows, as once, few, many or a class of expanded clone.

size: -
J: TRBJ1-2
D: -
V: TRBV7-2
CDR3: CASSPYDRDGYTF
DNA: TGTGCCAGCAGCCCCTATGACCGCGATGGCTACACCTTC

size: -
J: TRBJ2-4
D: -
V: TRBV5-1
CDR3: CASRSGLTKNIQYF
DNA: TGCGCCAGCCGATCTGGGTTAACCAAAAACATTCAGTACTTC

size: few
J: TRBJ2-1
D: -
V: TRBV11-3
CDR3: CASSLSPGVHNEQFF
DNA: TGTGCCAGCAGCTTAAGTCCCGGGGTCCACAATGAGCAGTTCTTC

size: few
J: TRBJ1-1
D: -
V: TRBV7-2
CDR3: CASSSQRGRVAFF
DNA: TGTGCCAGCAGCTCACAACGGGGGCGGGTTGCTTTCTTT

size: -
J: TRBJ1-3
D: -
V: TRBV15
CDR3: CATTRTNGNTIYF
DNA: TGTGCCACCACCAGAACTAATGGAAACACCATATATTTT

size: few
J: TRBJ1-5
D: -
V: TRBV7-9
CDR3: CASSFSDGGNQPQHF
DNA: TGTGCCAGCAGCTTCTCGGACGGGGGCAATCAGCCCCAGCATTTT

size: few
J: TRBJ1-5
D: -
V: TRBV28
CDR3: CASSVRGFDGNQPQHF
DNA: TGTGCCAGCAGTGTCCGGGGGTTTGATGGCAATCAGCCCCAGCATTTT

size: -
J: TRBJ2-6
D: TRBD1
V: TRBV7-2
CDR3: CASSQTGAGANVLTF
DNA: TGTGCCAGCAGCCAGACAGGGGCTGGGGCCAACGTCCTGACTTTC

size: -
J: TRBJ1-1
D: -
V: TRBV7-9
CDR3: CASSPPSRGITEAFF
DNA: TGTGCCAGCAGCCCCCCATCGCGGGGTATCACTGAAGCTTTCTTT

size: -
J: TRBJ2-1
D: TRBD2
V: TRBV28
CDR3: CASSPPGLAGGPLNEQFF
DNA: TGTGCCAGCAGTCCCCCGGGACTAGCGGGGGGGCCCCTCAATGAGCAGTTCTTC

size: few
J: TRBJ2-7
D: -
V: TRBV6-1
CDR3: CASSERGPSYEQYF
DNA: TGTGCCAGCAGCGAACGAGGACCCTCCTACGAGCAGTACTTC

size: few
J: TRBJ1-6
D: TRBD1
V: TRBV2
CDR3: CASRRPGQGYNSPLHF
DNA: TGTGCCAGCAGGCGCCCGGGACAGGGCTATAATTCACCCCTCCACTTT

size: -
J: TRBJ1-1
D: TRBD1
V: TRBV7-2
CDR3: CASSLQGVTEAFF
DNA: TGTGCCAGCAGCTTACAGGGGGTCACTGAAGCTTTCTTT

size: few
J: TRBJ2-5
D: -
V: TRBV7-2
CDR3: CASSLEGGQETQYF
DNA: TGTGCCAGCAGCTTAGAAGGGGGGCAAGAGACCCAGTACTTC

size: -
J: TRBJ2-3
D: TRBD2
V: TRBV24-1
CDR3: CATSDPTSGGSNTQYF
DNA: TGTGCCACCAGTGATCCGACTAGCGGGGGATCTAATACGCAGTATTTT

size: few
J: TRBJ2-7
D: -
V: TRBV7-2
CDR3: CASSLISGPPSHEQYF
DNA: TGTGCCAGCAGCTTGATTTCGGGGCCACCTTCTCATGAGCAGTACTTC

size: few
J: TRBJ1-2
D: TRBD1
V: TRBV7-6
CDR3: CASSTGQGRGGYTF
DNA: TGTGCCAGCAGCACAGGACAGGGGAGAGGTGGCTACACCTTC

size: few
J: TRBJ1-2
D: -
V: TRBV2
CDR3: CASSPNRVLNYGYTF
DNA: TGTGCCAGCAGCCCAAACAGGGTTTTAAACTATGGCTACACCTTC

size: -
J: TRBJ1-2
D: -
V: TRBV7-2
CDR3: CASSLRYSDVGYTF
DNA: TGTGCCAGCAGCTTACGGTATTCTGATGTTGGCTACACCTTC

size: few
J: TRBJ2-3
D: TRBD2
V: TRBV7-9
CDR3: CASSLRREGTDTQYF
DNA: TGTGCCAGCAGCTTACGGCGGGAGGGCACAGATACGCAGTATTTT

size: -
J: TRBJ1-3
D: -
V: TRBV6-1
CDR3: CASSVQSSGNTIYF
DNA: TGTGCCAGCAGTGTACAGTCCTCTGGAAACACCATATATTTT

size: many
J: TRBJ1-2
D: -
V: TRBV7-8
CDR3: CASSLEQGRGYTF
DNA: TGTGCCAGCAGCTTAGAGCAGGGAAGGGGCTACACCTTC

size: -
J: TRBJ2-1
D: TRBD2
V: TRBV20-1
CDR3: CSASASGTSYNEQFF
DNA: TGCAGTGCTAGTGCTAGCGGGACCTCCTACAATGAGCAGTTCTTC

size: few
J: TRBJ1-5
D: -
V: TRBV6-1
CDR3: CASLPTENQPQHF
DNA: TGTGCCAGCCTCCCGACCGAGAATCAGCCCCAGCATTTT

size: -
J: TRBJ2-3
D: TRBD1
V: TRBV7-6
CDR3: CASTLTLGGNTQYF
DNA: TGTGCCAGCACCTTAACGTTAGGGGGCAATACGCAGTATTTT

size: few
J: TRBJ2-2
D: -
V: TRBV5-1
CDR3: CASSPSSANTGELFF
DNA: TGCGCCAGCAGCCCCTCCAGCGCGAACACCGGGGAGCTGTTTTTT

size: -
J: TRBJ1-2
D: -
V: TRBV7-9
CDR3: CASSLGAALTNYGYTF
DNA: TGTGCCAGCAGCTTAGGGGCGGCGTTGACCAACTATGGCTACACCTTC

size: -
J: TRBJ2-3
D: -
V: TRBV6-5
CDR3: CASRTGQAAGEGGQYF
DNA: TGTGCCAGCAGGACCGGACAGGCCGCGGGGGAGGGGGGGCAGTATTTT

size: -
J: TRBJ1-2
D: TRBD1
V: TRBV7-9
CDR3: CASSLGPQGADGYTF
DNA: TGTGCCAGCAGCTTAGGGCCTCAGGGGGCGGATGGCTACACCTTC

size: -
J: TRBJ2-3
D: -
V: TRBV6-2/TRBV6-3
CDR3: CATRRGRSDTQYF
DNA: TGTGCCACCCGAAGAGGCCGGTCAGATACGCAGTATTTT

size: -
J: TRBJ2-1
D: -
V: TRBV11-3
CDR3: CASSSRGLDQTYNEQFF
DNA: TGTGCCAGCAGCTCTCGGGGGCTCGATCAAACATACAATGAGCAGTTCTTC

size: -
J: TRBJ1-2
D: TRBD1
V: TRBV6-2/TRBV6-3
CDR3: CASRTRDRDYGYTF
DNA: TGTGCCAGCAGGACCAGGGACAGGGACTATGGCTACACCTTC

size: -
J: TRBJ2-1
D: TRBD2
V: TRBV7-7
CDR3: CASSLGTSGGLDEQFF
DNA: TGTGCCAGCAGCTTAGGGACTAGCGGGGGGCTCGATGAGCAGTTCTTC

size: few
J: TRBJ2-1
D: -
V: TRBV2
CDR3: CATRQLRSHNEQFF
DNA: TGTGCCACCAGACAGTTGCGCTCACACAATGAGCAGTTCTTC

size: few
J: TRBJ1-2
D: -
V: TRBV6-1
CDR3: CASREGGDGYGYTF
DNA: TGTGCCAGCAGGGAAGGTGGGGACGGCTATGGCTACACCTTC

size: few
J: TRBJ1-2
D: -
V: TRBV2
CDR3: CASRTTGSPNYGYTF
DNA: TGTGCCAGCAGGACAACAGGGAGCCCTAACTATGGCTACACCTTC

size: -
J: TRBJ2-7
D: TRBD2
V: TRBV20-1
CDR3: CSAPGLAAEQYF
DNA: TGCAGTGCCCCGGGACTAGCGGCCGAGCAGTACTTC